The clone carrying this T cell receptor beta chain was seen more than once but under ten times. Germline V gene sequence: CDR1 SGHRS, CDR2 YFSETQ. V lost 0 bases and J lost 8, with 17 bases in between. The CDR3 has 15 amino acids. The sample originates from a study of blood T cell repertoires in COVID-19. The assay was immunoSEQ multiplex PCR, and TCRdb's table has in-frame clones only and misses some. Of about 210,000 clones detected, roughly 85% appear once; the ten largest clones hold 2.5% to 3%. The V call is TRBV5-1, the J call TRBJ1-2, with D perhaps TRBD1 (6 bases). The sequenced sample was peripheral blood. The receptor was isolated from a middle-aged woman with active or convalescent COVID-19. CDR3 in DNA: TGCGCCAGCAGCTTGGAGGGACAAACTAGAAACGGCTACACCTTC. It specifies CASSLEGQTRNGYTF.